The clone carrying this TCR beta chain was counted a single time. TCRdb keeps only in-frame clones here, not all; method: immunoSEQ multiplex PCR. This table has around 30,000 clones, approximately 93% appearing once. The sample is drawn from a study of blood T cell repertoires in COVID-19. Study-wide background: The origin of the acute and convalescent COVID-19 samples was the United States, Italy and Spain.

V lost 1 base and J lost 0, with 10 bases in between. Germline values: CDR1 SGHTA, CDR2 FQGNSA. The CDR3 runs 17 residues. The genes are TRBV7-2 and TRBJ2-6, with D tentatively TRBD1 (6 bases). The material sequenced was peripheral blood. The TCR was taken from a male donor with active COVID-19. The DNA for the CDR3 is TGTGCCAGCAGCTTAGACAGGGTGAGCTCTGGGGCCAACGTCCTGACTTTC. The encoded protein is CASSLDRVSSGANVLTF.